The 3 T cell receptor beta chains in this list originate from one sample, sequenced in a study of shared clonotypes between healthy human individuals. The method was immunoSEQ multiplex PCR; TCRdb's version includes in-frame clones alone and lacks a portion of them. The table has some 490,000 clones, around 80% seen once. The sample comprised PBMCs. These receptor sequences come from a woman aged 40 to 55 in good health. Some clones in this sample may be carry-over from other donors' samples.

The gene calls are TRBV6-6 and TRBJ1-3, with 9 bases identical to TRBD1. V shed 5 bases and J 0 bases; nucleotides not matched to a gene: 5. Germline V gene sequence: CDR1 MNHNY, CDR2 SVGAGI (reference sequence). The CDR3 is 16 amino acids. CDR3 region: CASSTTGGHSGNTIYF. The CDR3 region has the DNA TGTGCCAGCAGTACCACAGGGGGCCACTCTGGAAACACCATATATTTT.

V gene TRBV28 combines with J gene TRBJ1-1, with D unclear. Trimming took 5 bases from V and 7 from J, leaving 14 bases between them. There are 13 residues in the CDR3. Germline lookup yields CDR1 MDHEN and CDR2 SYDVKM. The CDR3 loop is CASSHQDVLEAFF. In DNA, the CDR3 is TGTGCCAGCAGTCACCAGGACGTACTTGAAGCTTTCTTT.

V and J are TRBV4-1 and TRBJ2-1; 9 bases align to TRBD1. The CDR3 consists of 18 residues. Losses at the gene ends were 0 bases for V and 4 bases for J; bases not matched to a gene: 10. Germline CDR1 MGHRA, CDR2 YSYEKL. CDR3 in DNA: TGCGCCAGCAGCCAAGATCCGAGACAGGGGGGCATATACAATGAGCAGTTCTTC. Amino acid sequence: CASSQDPRQGGIYNEQFF.